This T cell receptor (beta chain) appears in the sequencing data of a study of cytomegalovirus exposure and HLA in healthy donors. Overall study: The early release's HLA-typed donors yielded some 85 million unique TCRs. Overall study results and limits: Most subjects had HLA-A and HLA-B alleles reportedly predicted accurately by TCR beta sequences. It was taken for granted in presence/absence analyses that sequencing depth across donors was roughly uniform. Some V segments could not be told apart, so they were left out, TRBV6-2 and TRBV6-3 among them.

This CDR3 comprises 13 residues. V was clipped by 8 bases and J by 0 bases, with 8 bases between them. The germline gives CDR1 ENHRY, CDR2 SYGVKD. As regards this clone: As yet, its antigen is unknown.

The PCR ran on 60 Vbeta and 13 Jbeta primers. TCRdb's table, derived via immunoSEQ multiplex PCR, lists solely in-frame clones and lacks some. The table records around 93,000 clones, 82% of them present only once. The sequenced sample was PBMCs. This receptor was taken from a man in his forties or fifties in good health and CMV-seronegative. The V call is TRBV10-3, the J call TRBJ2-1; TRBD1 might be the D (5 bases). The CDR3: CAIGASSYNEQFF. In DNA, the CDR3 is TGTGCCATCGGGGCTAGCTCCTACAATGAGCAGTTCTTC.